Shown below are 28 T cell receptor beta chains from a single sample sequenced in a study of T cells in Graves' hyperthyroidism and ophthalmopathy. Regions amplified from RNA transcripts were the TCR beta CDR3 regions. Primed by the HTBI set, a first-round RT-PCR was run on the TCR CDR3. TCRdb fed the multiplex PCR reads into MiXCR, producing one record per CDR3 protein. This sample has approximately 380,000 distinct CDR3 sequences, with about an eighth found just once. Sequences were obtained from blood. Receptors were obtained from a man aged 45-65 years with Graves' ophthalmopathy.

The sample holds a few counts of this clonotype. CDR3 in DNA: TGTGCCAGCAGTTACACCCTGGGAGCCTCTGGGGCCAACGTCCTGACTTTC. Protein product: CASSYTLGASGANVLTF. The chain carries TRBV6-5 and TRBJ2-6; maybe TRBD2 (5 bases). V lost 2 bases, J lost 0 bases, and 11 bases lay in between. Germline V CDR1 and CDR2: MNHEY, SVGAGI. CDR3 length: 17 amino acids.

This clonotype appeared a few times. The chain joins TRBV15 to TRBJ2-3, with 12 positions matching TRBD2. The CDR3 runs 16 residues. The germline V gene has CDR1 LNHNV and CDR2 YYDKDF (reference sequence). J lost 5 bases, V lost 2 bases, and 5 bases had no gene match. CDR3: CATSRRLAGVVDTQYF. In DNA form, the CDR3 reads TGTGCCACCAGCAGACGACTAGCGGGAGTTGTAGATACGCAGTATTTT.

This clonotype was recorded many times. The chain is built from TRBV12-3 or TRBV12-4 and TRBJ1-2, with D tentatively TRBD1 (5 bases). This CDR3 region has 14 residues. Trimming took 0 bases from V and 3 from J, leaving 8 bases between them. CDR3: CASSLAHRYYGYTF. The CDR3, as DNA: TGTGCCAGCAGTTTAGCGCACAGGTACTATGGCTACACCTTC.

Ten or more counts support this clonotype. This chain links TRBV6-1 with TRBJ2-5; D not certain. Trimming left V 5 bases short and J 12 bases short, with 22 bases between. Germline-derived CDR1 and CDR2 are MNHNS and SASEGT. The CDR3 has 14 amino acids. Here the CDR3 DNA reads TGTGCCAGCAGTTATATTTCAACTAAGACCCGCGAGTACTTC. This sequence encodes CASSYISTKTREYF.

This clonotype was counted many times. V is TRBV5-1 and J is TRBJ2-1; D is tentatively TRBD1 or TRBD2 (5 bases each). V lost 0 bases and J lost 13, with 14 bases in between. Per the germline V gene, CDR1 is SGHRS and CDR2 is YFSETQ. This CDR3 region has 13 residues. The CDR3 loop reads CASSLVSRDPQFF. For the CDR3, the DNA is TGCGCCAGCAGCTTGGTGTCCAGGGACCCCCAGTTCTTC.

For this clonotype: A much larger clone differs from this one at a single base, so this may be a read error. The chain carries TRBV7-9 and TRBJ2-7, with a tentative D call TRBD2 (6 bases). The J call may be in error: the DNA end matches TRBJ2-1 better. Looked up from germline, CDR1 is SEHNR and CDR2 is FQNEAQ (reference sequence). The CDR3 runs to 16 residues. In DNA, the CDR3 is TGTGCCAGCAGCTTAGCGCTACGGGAGCGTCTCTACGAGCAGTTCTTC. Translating it yields CASSLALRERLYEQFF.

The rearrangement uses TRBV7-3 and TRBJ2-7; D is ambiguous. Germline CDR1 SGHTA, CDR2 FQGTGA. V lost 2 bases and J lost 6, with 11 bases in between. The CDR3 is 13 residues long. The CDR3: CASSLGVSGEQYF. DNA for the CDR3: TGTGCCAGCAGCTTAGGTGTATCCGGCGAGCAGTACTTC.

This clonotype was counted at least ten times. The chain uses TRBV3-1 and TRBJ2-5, with D uncertain. V lost 0 bases to trimming and J lost 5 bases, with 4 bases between them. The CDR3 is 12 amino acids. Germline CDR1 is LGHDT and CDR2 is YNNKEL (reference sequence). CDR3 amino acids: CASSQDTETQYF. The DNA for the CDR3 is TGTGCCAGCAGCCAAGACACCGAGACCCAGTACTTC.

In its sample, this clonotype was seen many times. The genes are TRBV11-2 and TRBJ2-1; a weak D match, TRBD2 (6 bases). Germline lookup yields CDR1 SGHAT and CDR2 FQNNGV. Trimming shortened V by 5 bases and J by 7 bases, and 12 bases separated the two germline ends. This CDR3 region has 13 residues. The CDR3 nucleotides read TGTGCCAGCAGCATGACTAGGGGTAATGAGCAGTTCTTC. It encodes CASSMTRGNEQFF.

The chain carries TRBV12-3 or TRBV12-4 and TRBJ1-5; no reliable D call. The V and J ends lost 6 bases and 6 bases respectively, with 9 bases between them. This CDR3 is built from 12 residues. The CDR3 sequence is CASSPPAQPQHF. CDR3 in DNA: TGTGCCAGCAGCCCACCTGCTCAGCCCCAGCATTTT.

This clonotype was counted ten times or more. The rearrangement uses TRBV28 and TRBJ1-5, with unresolved D. The CDR3 extends over 12 amino acids. The ends were cut back, 3 bases at V and 7 bases at J, with 7 bases in the middle. In germline, CDR1 is MDHEN, CDR2 SYDVKM. CDR3 coding DNA: TGTGCCAGCAGTTTCACGGGGCAGCCCCAGCATTTT. Residues: CASSFTGQPQHF.

At least ten counts were recorded for this clonotype. An end of the junction differs from the germline gene, which may be a read error. The gene calls are TRBV5-1 and TRBJ2-5, with D unresolved. Per the germline V gene, CDR1 is SGHRS and CDR2 is YFSETQ. The CDR3 has 14 amino acids. The CDR3 spells CASSLVGLGETQYF. In nucleotides, the CDR3 is TGTGCCAGCAGCTTAGTAGGCCTAGGAGAGACCCAGTACTTC.

In its sample, this clonotype was seen a few times. This rearrangement joins TRBV24-1 to TRBJ2-2; unclear D gene. Germline CDR1 is KGHDR and CDR2 is SFDVKD. This CDR3 is built from 13 residues. V gave up 6 bases and J gave up 0 bases, with 4 bases separating them. CDR3 nucleotides: TGTGCCACCAGTTTCACGAACACCGGGGAGCTGTTTTTT. Protein: CATSFTNTGELFF.

This clonotype came up many times. The chain employs TRBV12-3 or TRBV12-4 and TRBJ2-1, with 9 bases that match TRBD1. The CDR3 is 16 amino acids. Trimming cost V 1 base and J 2 bases; bases outside gene matches: 3. Here the CDR3 DNA reads TGTGCCAGCAGTTTAGGGGGACAGGGTACCTACAATGAGCAGTTCTTC. This sequence encodes CASSLGGQGTYNEQFF.

At least ten counts were recorded for this clonotype. The chain links TRBV30 to TRBJ2-3, with D tentatively TRBD2 (5 bases). The germline gives CDR1 GTSNPN, CDR2 SVGIG (reference sequence). The CDR3 is 14 amino acids. V lost 4 bases, J lost 3 bases, and 14 bases lay in between. For the CDR3, the DNA is TGTGCCTGGAATGAGGGAGAACTGACAGATACGCAGTATTTT. Protein product: CAWNEGELTDTQYF.

The chain recombines TRBV7-2 with TRBJ2-3; 7 bases agree with TRBD2. V lost 5 bases and J lost 7; bases outside the gene matches: 18. Germline V gene data show CDR1 as SGHTA and CDR2 as FQGNSA. The length of the CDR3 is 17 residues. CDR3 protein: CASSRTSGTTTANTQYF. The CDR3 DNA reads TGTGCCAGCAGCCGGACATCAGGGACTACGACCGCGAATACGCAGTATTTT.

This clonotype was detected many times. The chain uses TRBV27 and TRBJ2-1, with TRBD2 matching over 12 bases. The germline gives CDR1 MNHEY, CDR2 SMNVEV (reference sequence). V trimming: 4 bases; J trimming: 8 bases; junction bases outside the gene matches: 6. The CDR3 length is 15 residues. The CDR3 protein is CASSWRLAGGYEQFF. DNA for the CDR3: TGTGCCAGCAGTTGGCGGCTAGCGGGAGGGTATGAGCAGTTCTTC.

At least ten counts were recorded for this clonotype. The chain combines TRBV18 with TRBJ2-7; D is tentatively TRBD1 or TRBD2 (5 bases each). V shed 3 bases and J shed 6 bases, with 15 bases lying between them. Germline values: CDR1 KGHSH, CDR2 LQKENI. CDR3 length: 14 amino acids. The CDR3: CASSPSGPSSEQYF. CDR3 bases: TGTGCCAGCTCACCTTCGGGACCTAGCAGCGAGCAGTACTTC. The full variable domain, rest sourced from reference TRBV18 and TRBJ2-7, is NAGVMQNPRHLVRRRGQEARLRCSPMKGHSHVYWYRQLPEEGLKFMVYLQKENIIDESGMPKERFSAEFPKEGPSILRIQQVVRGDSAAYFCASSPSGPSSEQYFGPGTRLTVT.

This clonotype showed up many times. V usage is TRBV20-1 and J usage is TRBJ2-7; TRBD2 matches at 14 bases. Germline V lookup: CDR1 DFQATT, CDR2 SNEGSKA (reference sequence). The CDR3 is 16 amino acids. V was clipped by 1 base and J by 4 bases; unmatched bases: 6. In DNA form, the CDR3 reads TGCAGTGCTAGAGGACTAGCGGGAGGGCCTTTTTACGAGCAGTACTTC. Translating it yields CSARGLAGGPFYEQYF.

This clonotype was picked up many times. The chain joins TRBV20-1 to TRBJ1-6; D unclear. The CDR3 extends over 17 amino acids. CDR1 and CDR2 (germline): DFQATT, SNEGSKA (reference sequence). The germline V and J ends were trimmed by 0 bases and 7 bases, with 19 bases remaining between them. CDR3 residues: CSAREIRGMSDNSPLHF. CDR3 bases: TGCAGTGCTAGAGAAATTCGGGGAATGAGTGACAATTCACCCCTCCACTTT.

This clonotype was found a few times. A much larger clonotype is one base distant, so this may be a read error. The gene calls are TRBV2 and TRBJ2-7; D remains unclear. The CDR3 totals 10 residues. CDR1 SNHLY and CDR2 FYNNEI come from the germline V gene. Deletions cut 4 bases from V and 3 bases from J, with 1 base between. CDR3 protein: CASSGYEQYF. As DNA, the CDR3 is TGTGCCAGCAGTGGCTACGAGCAGTACTTC.

The CDR3 DNA reads TGTGCCAGCAGCTCCCAAAACAATTCACCCCTCCACTTT. Translation gives CASSSQNNSPLHF. The chain is built from TRBV6-1 and TRBJ1-6; D ambiguous. Between the trimmed V and J ends, which lost 6 bases and 7 bases, there was a span of 10 bases. This CDR3 contains 13 residues. Germline-derived CDR1 and CDR2 are MNHNS and SASEGT.

This clonotype was counted many times. The CDR3 DNA reads TGTGCCAGCAGTTCCCCAGCGGGAGGAGACGATACGCAGTATTTT. Amino acids: CASSSPAGGDDTQYF. The chain carries TRBV12-3 or TRBV12-4 and TRBJ2-3, with TRBD2 matching 9 bases. V was pared by 4 bases and J by 6 bases, with 8 bases of the junction left unmatched. CDR3 length equals 15 residues.

This clonotype was counted only a few times. The genes are TRBV6-1 and TRBJ2-7, with D perhaps TRBD1 or TRBD2 (5 bases each). V lost 5 bases to trimming and J lost 0 bases, with 14 bases between them. Germline CDR1 reads MNHNS; CDR2 reads SASEGT. The CDR3 is 15 residues long. CDR3 sequence reads: CASSNRDQLSYEQYF. CDR3 bases: TGTGCCAGCAGTAATCGGGACCAACTCTCCTACGAGCAGTACTTC.

This clonotype was seen only a few times. CDR3 amino acids: CASSLAGVGELFF. The CDR3 bases are TGTGCCAGCAGCTTAGCAGGTGTAGGGGAGCTGTTTTTT. The chain joins TRBV11-1 to TRBJ2-2; D is ambiguous. Looked up from germline, CDR1 is SGHAT and CDR2 is FQDESV (reference sequence). The CDR3 is 13 amino acids. V lost 0 bases and J lost 8, with 7 bases in between.

In this sample, this clonotype turned up a few times. V is TRBV20-1 and J is TRBJ2-5; tentatively, D is TRBD2 (5 bases). The germline V and J ends were trimmed by 3 bases and 3 bases, with 8 bases remaining between them. CDR3 length: 12 amino acids. Germline V gene lookup returns CDR1 DFQATT and CDR2 SNEGSKA (reference sequence). In DNA, the CDR3 is TGCAGTGCTAGCCGGGGAAAAGAGACCCAGTACTTC. This codes for CSASRGKETQYF.

This clonotype was seen a few times. This chain joins TRBV28 and TRBJ2-3; possible D gene TRBD2, 6 bases. Germline CDR1 MDHEN, CDR2 SYDVKM. CDR3 length: 17 amino acids. V lost 6 bases to trimming and J lost 1 base, with 20 bases between them. As DNA, the CDR3 is TGTGCCAGCAGAGGGGACTGGGCCGTTGAGGGCACAGATACGCAGTATTTT. It codes for CASRGDWAVEGTDTQYF.

There are many counts of this clonotype. The chain is built from TRBV30 and TRBJ2-5, with TRBD2 matching over 13 bases. The CDR3 has 16 amino acids. CDR1 and CDR2 from the germline V gene are GTSNPN and SVGIG (reference sequence). Germline trimming cut 2 bases from V and 4 bases from J; bases unmatched to any gene: 7. The CDR3 region is CAWSRGLAGASETQYF. The DNA of the CDR3 is TGTGCCTGGAGTAGAGGACTAGCGGGGGCCTCAGAGACCCAGTACTTC.